This T cell receptor (beta chain) is drawn from a study of T cell responses to AZD1222 COVID-19 vaccine (dated by TCRdb to about 2021). Background on the whole study: Because spike-specific TCR depth and breadth did not differ between the two schedules, AZD1222 recipients who got a second dose at roughly 4 weeks were pooled with those who got a second dose at roughly 12 weeks. TCR sequencing was performed for about 240 trial participants, of whom around 200 were given two doses of AZD1222 and approximately 25 were given two doses of MenACWY control vaccine. Enrollment into the trials was organized by age into subgroups of 18-55, 56-69 and 70-plus years, and those subgroups contained approximately 160, 26 and 62 TCR-sequenced participants, respectively.

The CDR3 regions of human TCRbeta chains were analyzed by immunosequencing. Concerning the study's data processing: Repertoire TCRs were matched against a reference library of SARS-CoV-2-specific TCRs generated with the MIRA antigen-specificity platform. Breadth was defined as the fraction of unique TCRs that were SARS-CoV-2-associated, and depth was defined as the fraction of total T cells that were SARS-CoV-2-associated. Each spike-specific TCR was assigned to its reactive spike region and to a CD4 or CD8 class using the MIRA data. Log10-transformed breadth and depth values were compared by one-way ANOVA with Sidak's multiple comparisons tests. TCRdb took over this immuneACCESS table, retaining in-frame rearrangements with V and J assigned. Such tables are incomplete; in checked studies, under half of the missing clones stem from an unresolved V gene, and the remainder is unexplained. V and J calls and clone size are as listed in that table; D and trimming were resolved from the DNA. The sample records 100,000 to 150,000 clones, nearly 95% of which are singletons. Of the sample, roughly 5.6% is held by the ten largest clones.

This sample's time point label indicates: baseline before first vaccination. Vaccinee samples were obtained from the UK trials COV001 and COV002, which included a single-blind randomized controlled phase 2/3 trial of AZD1222 (ChAdOx1 nCoV-19) in healthy adults. For TCRbeta chain sequencing, PBMC samples from trial participants were taken at day 0 and at day 28 after the second dose. The investigation overall reported the following: Conclusions about previously exposed vaccinees are limited because only a handful of AZD1222 recipients were SARS-CoV-2 seropositive at baseline. Most participants were white British and females outnumbered males, and the authors suggested that clonal diversity may have been underestimated. Because no samples from the day 14 peak response were available, repertoires could be characterized only after the peak T cell response. After two AZD1222 doses, both the breadth and the depth of spike-specific TCRs were significantly higher than at day 0 and than in MenACWY recipients. Vaccine-associated CD4 TCRs spanned the whole spike protein, with dominant responses in regions 160-218 and 743-854. Reportedly, close to half of the unique spike-specific TCRs recognized epitopes lying outside the regions that are mutated in the B.1.351 and B.1.1.7 variants. The 56-69-year group was small, and its depth increase did not reach significance, likely because of low power.

Only one count was recorded for this clone. The clone's antigen remains unknown. Per-base qualities were not stored, and no clone one base away is much larger. The junction shows trimming of 2 bases on V and 10 bases on J, and the gene matches do not reach 7 bases of it. From the germline V gene, CDR1 is MNHEY and CDR2 is SVGAGI. Including the terminal cysteine and phenylalanine, the CDR3 comprises 13 residues. CDR3 DNA is the only sequence kept; it has 39 bases, read in frame from the first base. This chain is built from TRBV6-5 and TRBJ1-2; TRBD1 aligns with 7 central bases. This TCR was sampled from an adult in good health. This specimen was peripheral blood, taken on day 0 of AZD1222 vaccination. The CDR3 region: CASSYRDSGIYTF. The bases read TGTGCCAGCAGTTACCGGGACAGCGGAATCTACACCTTC.